This T cell receptor beta chain is drawn from a study of spatial heterogeneity in lung cancer. Whole-study findings and limits: The study found ubiquitous expanded tumor TCRs in blood more at resection than follow-up.

Sample time point: sample taken at primary tumor resection. Material for sequencing was whole RNA from tumor, nontumor lung or frozen PBMC, left unsorted. The donors, around 72 patients with untreated early-stage non-small cell lung cancer, provided the samples. This clonotype was counted between two and nine times. Its specificity is unknown. A single record per CDR3 protein comes from TCRdb applying MiXCR to the 5' RACE reads. The profile shows tens of thousands of distinct CDR3 sequences, 13% of them singletons. Germline CDR1 and CDR2: SQVTM and ANQGSEA. The CDR3 runs to 12 residues. Trimming cost V 6 bases and J 7 bases, with 15 bases left between them.

The source is a male donor with early-stage non-small cell lung cancer. This sample comprised PBMCs, obtained at surgery. The V gene is TRBV29-1, the J gene TRBJ1-1, with D possibly TRBD1 on 5 matching bases. Here the CDR3 DNA reads TGCAGCGTGGCCCGGGGCCAGCGTGAAGCTTTCTTT. Its translation: CSVARGQREAFF.